The 6 T cell receptor beta chains given below trace back to one sample, sequenced in a study of cytomegalovirus exposure and HLA in healthy donors. The PCR had 60 Vbeta and 13 Jbeta primers. Here immunoSEQ multiplex PCR was the method, and the copy in TCRdb shows in-frame clones only, minus some. The repertoire consists of nearly 95,000 clones, with 60% to 80% occurring once and the leading ten covering roughly 6%. Sequencing was done on a sample of PBMCs. Source of these receptors: a woman in her thirties in good health and CMV-seronegative.

Concerning this clone: The junction differs from germline at one of its ends, possibly a read error. In the same sample, other DNA sequences code for this CDR3. The chain couples TRBV4-2 to TRBJ1-4; 8 bases are shared with TRBD1. Looked up from germline, CDR1 is LGHNA and CDR2 is YNFKEQ. This CDR3 contains 16 residues. The CDR3 coding sequence is TGTGCCAGTAGCCAAGGACAGGGAGCAACTAATGAAAAACTGTTTTTT. This encodes CASSQGQGATNEKLFF.

V is TRBV11-2 and J is TRBJ1-2, with 8 bases fitting TRBD1. Germline V gene lookup returns CDR1 SGHAT and CDR2 FQNNGV. V shed 5 bases, J shed 8 bases, and the junction held 7 bases outside the gene matches. This CDR3 has 13 amino acids. In DNA, the CDR3 is TGTGCCAGCAGCCCGGACAGGGAGAGGGGCTACACCTTC. It encodes CASSPDRERGYTF.

This clone showed up just a few times. V gene TRBV7-9 combines with J gene TRBJ1-1; D call uncertain. CDR3 size: 13 residues. The V gene lost 3 bases and the J gene lost 4 bases, with 9 bases spanning the gap. Germline-derived CDR1 and CDR2 are SEHNR and FQNEAQ (reference sequence). The CDR3 sequence: CASSFTGFTEAFF. The CDR3 region has the DNA TGTGCCAGCAGCTTCACGGGGTTCACTGAAGCTTTCTTT.

The rearrangement uses TRBV5-1 and TRBJ1-6; D unclear. Germline CDR1 and CDR2: SGHRS and YFSETQ. The CDR3 spans 13 residues. Trimming took off 3 bases at V and 6 bases at J, with 7 bases between the two ends. This CDR3 reads CASSSVSNSPLHF. For the CDR3, the DNA is TGCGCCAGCAGCTCCGTCTCTAATTCACCCCTCCACTTT.

The chain carries TRBV12-5 and TRBJ2-1; possibly TRBD1 for D (5 bases). The CDR3 is made up of 16 amino acids. V was trimmed by 3 bases and J by 5 bases, leaving 17 bases between them. From germline, CDR1 is LGHNT and CDR2 FRNRAP. CDR3 amino acids: CASGLRPGAPDNEQFF. The CDR3 DNA reads as TGTGCTAGTGGTTTAAGGCCTGGGGCGCCGGACAATGAGCAGTTCTTC. Full variable domain (missing parts from reference TRBV12-5 and TRBJ2-1): DARVTQTPRHKVTEMGQEVTMRCQPILGHNTVFWYRQTMMQGLELLAYFRNRAPLDDSGMPKDRFSAEMPDATLATLKIQPSEPRDSAVYFCASGLRPGAPDNEQFFGPGTRLTVL.

This chain uses TRBV6-1 with TRBJ2-2; 8 positions match TRBD1. This CDR3 region has 14 residues. Looked up from germline, CDR1 is MNHNS and CDR2 is SASEGT. Trimming at V came to 8 bases and at J to 3 bases, leaving 5 bases not matched to a gene. The CDR3 reads CASGQGWDTGELFF. DNA of the CDR3: TGTGCCAGCGGACAGGGTTGGGACACCGGGGAGCTGTTTTTT.